Listed below are T cell receptor beta chains from one sample, sequenced in a study of cytotoxic CD8 clonotypes in ibrutinib-treated CLL. Clones were sequenced by immunoSEQ multiplex PCR, and TCRdb holds only the in-frame ones, with some missing. The table has approximately 35,000 clones, 71% seen once. Here the sequenced sample was PBMCs, taken at disease progression, from a patient treated with ibrutinib. The receptor source for this set is a human donor with chronic lymphocytic leukemia. CDR3s include the opening cysteine and the closing phenylalanine or tryptophan. The order of the fields is clone size, J gene, V gene, D gene, CDR3 DNA, CDR3 protein. A D gene is named only where the DNA matches it firmly. Size tells how often a clone was seen (once, few, many) or the class of an expanded clone, and some rows leave it out.

>few|TRBJ1-5|TRBV6-1|TRBD1
TGTGCCAGCAGTTCCCGGACAGGGTACAATCAGCCCCAGCATTTT
CASSSRTGYNQPQHF
>few|TRBJ2-2|TRBV2|.
TGTGCCAGCGGCCGGGACACCGGGGAGCTGTTTTTT
CASGRDTGELFF
>.|TRBJ2-7|TRBV14|.
TGTGCCAGCAGCCAGGTCCGGCGGGAGCAGTACTTC
CASSQVRREQYF
>.|TRBJ1-2|TRBV18|.
TGTGCCAGCTCATCGGGCAGCCTCCAAGGCTACACCTTC
CASSSGSLQGYTF
>.|TRBJ2-2|TRBV2|.
TGTGCCAGCAGCGCCGGTCCAAACACCGGGGAGCTGTTTTTT
CASSAGPNTGELFF
>.|TRBJ1-1|TRBV11-2|.
TGTGCCAGCAGCCACAGGGCAACGAACACTGAAGCTTTCTTT
CASSHRATNTEAFF
>few|TRBJ2-5|TRBV5-4|.
TGTGCCAGCAGGAAGGGTGGGGGCCAAGAGACCCAGTACTTC
CASRKGGGQETQYF
>few|TRBJ2-7|TRBV9|.
TGTGCCAGCAGCAGGACAGTGGGACACGAGCAGTACTTC
CASSRTVGHEQYF
>.|TRBJ2-7|TRBV15|.
TGTGCCACCAGCAGAGGGCTAGGGGAAGAGCAGTACTTC
CATSRGLGEEQYF
>.|TRBJ2-7|TRBV7-4|TRBD2
TGTGCCAGCAGCTTCGCGGGGGTGATTTACGAGCAGTACTTC
CASSFAGVIYEQYF
>.|TRBJ2-2|TRBV12-5|.
TGTGCTAGTGGTGACACCGGGGAGCTGTTTTTT
CASGDTGELFF
>.|TRBJ1-1|TRBV19|.
TGTGCCAGTAGTATAGCGGGGCGGGGAGGGACTGAAGCTTTCTTT
CASSIAGRGGTEAFF
>.|TRBJ2-7|TRBV25-1|.
TGTGCCAGCAGTGAATTGCCAGCGCAAGTGCCGGACTACTACGAGCAGTACTTC
CASSELPAQVPDYYEQYF
>.|TRBJ2-7|TRBV5-1|.
TGCGCCAGCAGCTTGAGTAGCGAAAGTAGAGGAGGGCAGTACTTC
CASSLSSESRGGQYF